Detailed here is one T cell receptor (beta chain). The record originates from a study of blood T cell repertoires in COVID-19. At the level of the study: The United States, Italy and Spain were the sources of the acute and convalescent COVID-19 samples. The cDNA or gDNA used as material had been derived from T cells, B-cell-depleted T cells, or PBMCs.

In the authors' methods: Researchers report that nucleated cell counts were estimated from reference gene primer amplification. Assay used: immunoSEQ multiplex PCR; TCRdb lists only in-frame clones, some missing. From that table come the V and J calls and clone size; the DNA was used to work out D and trimming. The data show just over 250,000 clones, around nine tenths seen once. This CDR3 spans 16 amino acids. Germline V lookup: CDR1 PRHDT, CDR2 FYEKMQ (reference sequence). V gave up 4 bases and J gave up 1 base; unmatched junction bases: 5. This clonotype was sampled from a man aged 35 to 55 who had recovered from COVID-19. J is TRBJ2-5 and V is TRBV13; 11 nucleotides line up with TRBD2. The sequencing sample was made of peripheral blood. Written as DNA, the CDR3 is TGTGCCAGCAGCTCGACTAGCGGGGACCCCCAAGAGACCCAGTACTTC. Amino acid sequence: CASSSTSGDPQETQYF.